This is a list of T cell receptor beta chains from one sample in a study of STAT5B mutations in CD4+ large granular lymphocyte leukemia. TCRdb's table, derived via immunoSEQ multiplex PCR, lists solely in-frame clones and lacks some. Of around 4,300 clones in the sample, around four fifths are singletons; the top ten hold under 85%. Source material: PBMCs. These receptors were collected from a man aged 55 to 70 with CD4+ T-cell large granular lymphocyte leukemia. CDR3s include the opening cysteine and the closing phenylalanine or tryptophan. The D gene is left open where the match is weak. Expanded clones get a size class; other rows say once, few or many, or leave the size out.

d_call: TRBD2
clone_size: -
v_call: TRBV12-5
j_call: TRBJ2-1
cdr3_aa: CASGGLGLAGALFYEQFF
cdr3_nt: TGTGCTAGTGGTGGATTGGGACTAGCGGGGGCCCTTTTCTATGAGCAGTTCTTC

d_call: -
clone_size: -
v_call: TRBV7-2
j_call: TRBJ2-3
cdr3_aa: CASSQLWASSTDTQYF
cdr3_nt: TGTGCCAGCAGCCAACTCTGGGCTTCAAGCACAGATACGCAGTATTTT

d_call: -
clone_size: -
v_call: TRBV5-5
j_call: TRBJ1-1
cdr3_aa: CASSRGQSNTEAFF
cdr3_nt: TGTGCCAGCAGCCGCGGACAGTCGAACACTGAAGCTTTCTTT

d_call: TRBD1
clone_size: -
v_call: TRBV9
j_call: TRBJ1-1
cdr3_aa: CASSSQGWNTEAFF
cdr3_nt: TGTGCCAGCAGCTCACAGGGGTGGAACACTGAAGCTTTCTTT

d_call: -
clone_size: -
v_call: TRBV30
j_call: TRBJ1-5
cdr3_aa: CAWSVSNQPQHF
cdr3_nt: TGTGCCTGGAGTGTGAGCAATCAGCCCCAGCATTTT

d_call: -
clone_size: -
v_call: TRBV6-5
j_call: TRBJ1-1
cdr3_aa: CASSYTWESNTEAFF
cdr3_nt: TGTGCCAGCAGTTACACGTGGGAGTCTAACACTGAAGCTTTCTTT

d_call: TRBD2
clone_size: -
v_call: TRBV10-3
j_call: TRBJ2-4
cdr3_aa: CAISRLAGGGLAKNIQYF
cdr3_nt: TGTGCCATCAGCAGACTAGCGGGGGGGGGATTAGCCAAAAACATTCAGTACTTC

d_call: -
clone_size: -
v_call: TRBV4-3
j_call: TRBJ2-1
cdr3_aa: CASSLRRFSYNEQFF
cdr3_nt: TGCGCCAGCAGTCTTCGGCGGTTCTCCTACAATGAGCAGTTCTTC

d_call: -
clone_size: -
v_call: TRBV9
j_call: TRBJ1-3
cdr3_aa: CASSSQDLGNTIYF
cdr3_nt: TGTGCCAGCAGCTCCCAGGATCTTGGAAACACCATATATTTT

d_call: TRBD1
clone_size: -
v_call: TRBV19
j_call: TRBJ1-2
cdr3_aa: CASTFHDRDHTF
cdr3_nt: TGTGCCAGTACCTTTCACGACAGGGACCACACCTTC

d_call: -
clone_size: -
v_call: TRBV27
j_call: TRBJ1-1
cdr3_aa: CASSRQAGTEAFF
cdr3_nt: TGTGCCAGCAGCAGACAGGCGGGCACTGAAGCTTTCTTT

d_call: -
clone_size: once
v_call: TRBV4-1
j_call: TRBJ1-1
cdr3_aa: CASSQNPGQDSSTEAFF
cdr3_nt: TGCGCCAGCAGCCAAAACCCGGGACAAGATTCGTCCACTGAAGCTTTCTTT

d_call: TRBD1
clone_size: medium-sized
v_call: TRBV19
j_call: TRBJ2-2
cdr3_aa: CASSGGDRGTGELFF
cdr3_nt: TGTGCCAGTAGTGGGGGGGACAGGGGTACCGGGGAGCTGTTTTTT

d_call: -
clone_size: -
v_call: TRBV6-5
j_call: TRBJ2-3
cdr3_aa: CASSYVGVKEDTQYF
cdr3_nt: TGTGCCAGCAGTTACGTTGGCGTTAAGGAAGATACGCAGTATTTT

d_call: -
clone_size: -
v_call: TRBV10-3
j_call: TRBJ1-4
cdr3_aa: CAISESRVGLDEKLFF
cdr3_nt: TGTGCCATCAGTGAGTCGAGGGTGGGGTTGGATGAAAAACTGTTTTTT

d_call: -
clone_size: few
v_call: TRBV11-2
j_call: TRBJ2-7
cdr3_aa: CASSLGFREQYF
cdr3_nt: TGTGCCAGCAGCTTAGGCTTCCGGGAGCAGTACTTC

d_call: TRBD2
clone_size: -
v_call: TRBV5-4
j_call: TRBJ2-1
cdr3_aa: CASSFVAGPNNEQFF
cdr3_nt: TGTGCCAGCAGCTTCGTAGCGGGACCCAACAATGAGCAGTTCTTC

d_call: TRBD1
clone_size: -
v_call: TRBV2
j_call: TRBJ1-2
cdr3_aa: CASSGGTGWGYTF
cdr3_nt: TGTGCCAGCAGTGGCGGGACAGGGTGGGGCTACACCTTC

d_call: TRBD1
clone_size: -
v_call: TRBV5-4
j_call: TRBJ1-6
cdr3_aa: CASSSDRGDSPLHF
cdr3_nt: TGTGCCAGCAGCTCGGACAGGGGGGATTCACCCCTCCACTTT

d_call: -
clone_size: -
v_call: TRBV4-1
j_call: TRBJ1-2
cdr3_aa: CASSQEFIGGRGYGYTF
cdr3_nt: TGCGCCAGCAGCCAAGAATTTATCGGGGGGCGCGGCTATGGCTACACCTTC

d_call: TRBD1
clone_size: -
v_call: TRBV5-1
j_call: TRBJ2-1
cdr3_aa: CATTTGEEQFF
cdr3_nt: TGCGCCACCACTACAGGGGAAGAGCAGTTCTTC

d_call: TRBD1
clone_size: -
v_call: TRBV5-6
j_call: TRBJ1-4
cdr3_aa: CASSLGRGYEKLFF
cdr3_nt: TGTGCCAGCAGCTTGGGCAGGGGGTATGAAAAACTGTTTTTT

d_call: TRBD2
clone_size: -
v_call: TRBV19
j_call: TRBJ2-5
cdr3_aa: CASSIDSSGGRETQYF
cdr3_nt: TGTGCCAGTAGTATAGATAGTAGCGGGGGTAGGGAGACCCAGTACTTC

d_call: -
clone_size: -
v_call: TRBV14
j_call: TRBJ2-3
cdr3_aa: CASSQDRSESSTDTQYF
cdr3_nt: TGTGCCAGCAGCCAAGATAGGTCGGAATCTAGCACAGATACGCAGTATTTT

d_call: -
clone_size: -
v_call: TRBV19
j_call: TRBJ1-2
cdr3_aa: CASSIGPDPAYGYTF
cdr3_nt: TGTGCCAGTAGTATAGGACCCGACCCCGCCTATGGCTACACCTTC

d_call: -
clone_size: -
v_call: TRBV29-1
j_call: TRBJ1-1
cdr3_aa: CSVVRESKAFF
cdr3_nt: TGCAGCGTTGTAAGAGAGTCAAAAGCTTTCTTT

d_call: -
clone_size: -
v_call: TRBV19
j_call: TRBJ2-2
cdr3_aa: CASSIDPGATTEELFF
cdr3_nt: TGTGCCAGTAGTATAGACCCAGGGGCTACCACCGAGGAGCTGTTTTTT

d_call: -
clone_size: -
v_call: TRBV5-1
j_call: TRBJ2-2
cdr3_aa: CASSLDGQDGLFF
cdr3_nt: TGCGCCAGCAGCTTGGATGGGCAGGATGGGCTGTTTTTT

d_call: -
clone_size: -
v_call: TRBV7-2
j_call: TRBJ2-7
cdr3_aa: CASSFGPLYEQYF
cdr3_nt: TGTGCCAGCAGCTTTGGGCCCCTCTACGAGCAGTACTTC

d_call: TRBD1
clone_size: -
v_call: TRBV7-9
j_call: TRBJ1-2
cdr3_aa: CASSLGQGVFRGYTF
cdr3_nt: TGTGCCAGCAGCTTGGGACAGGGGGTATTTCGTGGCTACACCTTC

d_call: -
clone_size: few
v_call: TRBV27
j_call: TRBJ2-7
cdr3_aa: CASSRGSSEQYF
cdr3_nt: TGTGCCAGCAGCCGGGGGAGCAGCGAGCAGTACTTC

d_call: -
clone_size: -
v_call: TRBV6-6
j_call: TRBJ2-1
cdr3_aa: CASSYRGEFF
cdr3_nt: TGTGCCAGCAGTTACAGGGGGGAGTTCTTC

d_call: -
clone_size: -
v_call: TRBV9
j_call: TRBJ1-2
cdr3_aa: CASSVALQGGGYTF
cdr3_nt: TGTGCCAGCAGCGTCGCATTACAGGGAGGGGGCTACACCTTC

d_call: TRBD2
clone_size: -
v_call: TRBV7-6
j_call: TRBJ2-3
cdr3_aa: CASSLELAGAFSGDTQYF
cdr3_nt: TGTGCCAGCAGCTTAGAACTAGCGGGGGCCTTTTCGGGAGATACGCAGTATTTT

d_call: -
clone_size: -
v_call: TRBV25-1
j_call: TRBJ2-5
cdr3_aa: CASGWTGETQYF
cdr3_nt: TGTGCCAGCGGATGGACGGGAGAGACCCAGTACTTC

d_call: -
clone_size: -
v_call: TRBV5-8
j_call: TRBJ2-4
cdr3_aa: CASSLAWGKNIQYF
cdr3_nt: TGTGCCAGCAGCTTGGCCTGGGGCAAAAACATTCAGTACTTC

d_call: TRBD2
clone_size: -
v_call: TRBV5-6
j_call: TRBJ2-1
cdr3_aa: CASSVGGAFAYNEQFF
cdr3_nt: TGTGCCAGCAGCGTCGGGGGGGCCTTTGCGTACAATGAGCAGTTCTTC

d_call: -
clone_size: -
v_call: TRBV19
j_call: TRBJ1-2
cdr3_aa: CASSIDRAGRGANYGYTF
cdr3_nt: TGTGCCAGTAGTATAGATCGTGCAGGACGAGGAGCTAACTATGGCTACACCTTC

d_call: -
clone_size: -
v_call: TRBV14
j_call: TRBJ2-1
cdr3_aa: CASSPSETYNEQFF
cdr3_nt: TGTGCCAGCAGCCCCAGCGAGACCTACAATGAGCAGTTCTTC

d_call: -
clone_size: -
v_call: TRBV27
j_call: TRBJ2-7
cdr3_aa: CASSRLGYEQYF
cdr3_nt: TGTGCCAGCTCCCGGTTGGGCTACGAGCAGTACTTC

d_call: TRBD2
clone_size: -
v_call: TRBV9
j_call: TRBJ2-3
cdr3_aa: CASSGDLGRAGLDTDTQYF
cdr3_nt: TGTGCCAGCAGCGGAGATTTGGGGAGAGCGGGGTTAGACACAGATACGCAGTATTTT

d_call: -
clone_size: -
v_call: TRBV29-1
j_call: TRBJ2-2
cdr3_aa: CSVELPGTGELFF
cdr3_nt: TGCAGCGTTGAATTGCCGGGGACCGGGGAGCTGTTTTTT

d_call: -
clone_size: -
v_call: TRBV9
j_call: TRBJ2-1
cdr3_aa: CASSVGQGGHNEQFF
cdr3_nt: TGTGCCAGCAGCGTAGGACAGGGAGGGCACAATGAGCAGTTCTTC

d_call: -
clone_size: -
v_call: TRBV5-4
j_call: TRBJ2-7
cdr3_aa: CASSWGRAYEQYF
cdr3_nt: TGTGCCAGCAGCTGGGGCCGTGCCTACGAGCAGTACTTC

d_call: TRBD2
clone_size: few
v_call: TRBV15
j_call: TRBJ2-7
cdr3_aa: CATSPGLAGAYEQYF
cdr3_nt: TGTGCCACCAGCCCCGGACTAGCGGGGGCCTACGAGCAGTACTTC

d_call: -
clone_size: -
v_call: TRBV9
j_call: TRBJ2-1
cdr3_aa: CASSAVDRSYNEQFF
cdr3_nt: TGTGCCAGCAGCGCAGTGGACCGCTCCTACAATGAGCAGTTCTTC

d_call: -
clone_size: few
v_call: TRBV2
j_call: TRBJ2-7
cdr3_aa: CASSEGTAYEQYF
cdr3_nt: TGTGCCAGCAGTGAAGGGACAGCCTACGAGCAGTACTTC

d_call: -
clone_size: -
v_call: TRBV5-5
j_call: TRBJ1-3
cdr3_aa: CASSLLGQGMAGNTIYF
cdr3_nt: TGTGCCAGCAGCTTACTAGGCCAGGGTATGGCTGGAAACACCATATATTTT

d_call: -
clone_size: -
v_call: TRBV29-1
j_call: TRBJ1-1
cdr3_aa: CSVSPLREGDTEAFF
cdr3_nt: TGCAGCGTCTCACCACTCAGGGAGGGGGACACTGAAGCTTTCTTT

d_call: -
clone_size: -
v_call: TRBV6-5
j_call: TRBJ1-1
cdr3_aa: CASSQGYGAFF
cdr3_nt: TGTGCCAGCAGTCAGGGATATGGAGCTTTCTTT

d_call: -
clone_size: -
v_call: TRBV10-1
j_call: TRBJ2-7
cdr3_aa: CASSPNSGLYEQYF
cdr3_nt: TGCGCCAGCAGTCCCAATTCGGGGCTCTACGAGCAGTACTTC

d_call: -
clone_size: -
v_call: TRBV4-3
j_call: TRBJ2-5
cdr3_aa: CASSLTGEVGETQYF
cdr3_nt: TGCGCCAGCAGCCTAACAGGGGAGGTAGGGGAGACCCAGTACTTC

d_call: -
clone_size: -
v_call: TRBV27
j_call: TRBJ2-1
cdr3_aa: CASGGNEQFF
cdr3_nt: TGTGCCAGCGGTGGTAATGAGCAGTTCTTC

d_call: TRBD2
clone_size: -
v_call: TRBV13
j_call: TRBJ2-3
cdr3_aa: CASSARLAGGSDTQYF
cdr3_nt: TGTGCCAGCAGCGCCCGACTAGCGGGGGGGTCAGATACGCAGTATTTT

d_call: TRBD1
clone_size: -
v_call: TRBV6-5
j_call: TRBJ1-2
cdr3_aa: CASSYSQGAGGYTF
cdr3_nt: TGTGCCAGCAGTTACTCTCAGGGGGCGGGCGGCTACACCTTC

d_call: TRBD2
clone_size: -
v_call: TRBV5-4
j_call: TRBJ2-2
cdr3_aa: CASSSEGLGTGELFF
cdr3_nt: TGTGCCAGCAGCTCGGAGGGACTAGGCACCGGGGAGCTGTTTTTT

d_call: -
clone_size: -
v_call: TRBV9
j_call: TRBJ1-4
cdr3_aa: CASSVDPQGREKLFF
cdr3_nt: TGTGCCAGCAGCGTAGACCCCCAGGGGCGTGAAAAACTGTTTTTT

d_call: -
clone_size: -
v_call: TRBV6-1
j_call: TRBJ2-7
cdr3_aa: CASSEYGGTTYEQYF
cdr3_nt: TGTGCCAGCAGTGAATATGGTGGGACAACCTACGAGCAGTACTTC

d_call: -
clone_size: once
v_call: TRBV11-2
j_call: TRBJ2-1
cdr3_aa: CASSFGPKQDEQFF
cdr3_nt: TGTGCCAGCAGCTTTGGACCTAAGCAGGATGAGCAGTTCTTC